This entry concerns a single T cell receptor beta chain. The data were obtained in a study of blood T cell repertoires in COVID-19. CDR1 and CDR2 from the germline V gene are SEHNR and FQNEAQ (reference sequence). Trimming cost V 4 bases and J 7 bases, with 11 bases left between them. CDR3 length equals 12 residues. In the authors' methods: Reference gene primer amplification in the assay estimated nucleated cell counts. Only in-frame clones appear in the TCRdb table, and some are missing; sequencing was by immunoSEQ multiplex PCR. That table furnishes V, J and clone size, whereas the DNA furnished D and trimming. The data show about 110,000 clones, with about 90% seen just once and 4.9% held by the top ten.

Sequenced: peripheral blood. This clonotype was obtained from a man aged 35 to 55 with active or convalescent COVID-19. The chain employs TRBV7-9 and TRBJ2-7, with D unresolved. CDR3 DNA: TGTGCCAGCAGCTCCGCGGCGCGGGAGCAGTACTTC. This sequence encodes CASSSAAREQYF.